This T cell receptor (beta chain) was identified during a study of blood T cell repertoires in COVID-19. Study-level information: PBMCs, B-cell-depleted T cells, or T cells provided the cDNA or gDNA that made up the material.

Sequenced by immunoSEQ multiplex PCR; TCRdb stores in-frame clones only, minus some. The sample includes around 170,000 clones, more than 80% of them seen just once. This clone has just one count. This TCR was recovered from a man in his fifties who had recovered from COVID-19. What was sequenced was PBMCs or T cells enriched from blood (not recorded which).

This CDR3 reads CASSFMQAQTGELFF. The CDR3 nucleotides are TGCGCCAGCAGCTTTATGCAGGCCCAAACCGGGGAGCTGTTTTTT. The rearrangement uses TRBV5-1 and TRBJ2-2, with no clear D. Germline-derived CDR1 and CDR2 are SGHRS and YFSETQ. The CDR3 contains 15 residues. V was pared by 2 bases and J by 5 bases, with 13 bases between. The full variable domain, with the rest looked up from reference TRBV5-1 and TRBJ2-2, is KAGVTQTPRYLIKTRGQQVTLSCSPISGHRSVSWYQQTPGQGLQFLFEYFSETQRNKGNFPGRFSGRQFSNSRSEMNVSTLELGDSALYLCASSFMQAQTGELFFGEGSRLTVL.